This record concerns one T cell receptor beta chain sequence. In the original workflow: Reference gene primer amplification yielded estimated nucleated cell counts. Clones were sequenced by immunoSEQ multiplex PCR, and TCRdb holds only the in-frame ones, with some missing. The DNA was the basis for D and trimming; V, J and clone size are from that table. The sample holds approximately 35,000 clones, approximately 86% seen once. The sample comes from a study of blood T cell repertoires in COVID-19. As for the study in general: Nucleic acid was either cDNA or gDNA, and it came from T cells, B-cell-depleted T cells, or PBMCs.

This CDR3 comprises 14 residues. Germline V CDR1 and CDR2: KGHSH, LQKENI. V was shortened by 2 bases and J by 0 bases, with 8 bases between the two germline ends. The chain has TRBV18 and TRBJ2-7; possibly TRBD1 for D (5 bases). Material for sequencing was peripheral blood. This sequence originates from a human donor in a cohort sampled during active COVID-19. DNA for the CDR3: TGTGCCAGCTCACCAGGGGCCTACTCCTACGAGCAGTACTTC. The encoded protein is CASSPGAYSYEQYF.